This T cell receptor beta chain comes out of a study of cytomegalovirus exposure and HLA in healthy donors. Whole-study results and caveats: Productive rates of about 90% or about 30% were seen for most TCR beta V segments in an earlier analysis.

Note on this clone: Its antigen is undetermined.

Amplification used 60 Vbeta primers and 13 Jbeta primers. Profiling relied on immunoSEQ multiplex PCR, and the TCRdb table lists in-frame clones only, not all of them. This repertoire comprises tens of thousands of clones; its ten largest clones make up around 1.1%. V shed 5 bases and J shed 0 bases, with 10 bases lying between them. CDR1 is MNHEY and CDR2 is SMNVEV in the germline V gene (reference sequence). The CDR3 totals 14 residues. Sample: PBMCs. The TCR comes from a woman younger than 45 in good health and CMV-seronegative. The chain links TRBV27 to TRBJ1-1; D gene unclear. The CDR3 region is CASSQTALNTEAFF. DNA of the CDR3: TGTGCCAGCAGTCAAACAGCCTTGAACACTGAAGCTTTCTTT.